Here is one T cell receptor (beta chain) with its context. The data belong to a study of blood T cell repertoires in COVID-19. The protocol was immunoSEQ multiplex PCR, while the TCRdb copy is restricted to in-frame clones and leaves out a portion. The data show roughly 260,000 clones, with approximately 79% seen just once and approximately 4% held by the top ten. The V gene lost 3 bases and the J gene lost 4 bases, with 13 bases spanning the gap. Germline CDR1 is SGHRS and CDR2 is YFSETQ. This CDR3 is 14 amino acids long. The TCR originated in a middle-aged woman with active or convalescent COVID-19. V and J are TRBV5-1 and TRBJ1-1; maybe TRBD1 (6 bases). The sample was peripheral blood. This chain's CDR3 is CASSSGVGATEAFF. As DNA, the CDR3 is TGCGCCAGCAGCTCAGGGGTTGGGGCCACTGAAGCTTTCTTT.